This T cell receptor beta chain was retrieved from a study of CD4 and CD8 cells across lung adenocarcinoma regions. Trimming removed 4 bases from V and 1 base from J, with 14 bases in between. Germline assignment: CDR1 MGHDK and CDR2 SYGVNS. The CDR3 covers 16 residues. TCRdb itself ran the PCR reads through MiXCR, one entry per CDR3 protein. Among roughly 4,200 distinct CDR3 sequences, around 51% were seen once, and the ten largest hold about 15%. Sample: CD4+ T cells from the center of a lung tumor. J is TRBJ2-1 and V is TRBV25-1, with a tentative D call TRBD2 (5 bases). This receptor was obtained from a female donor with lung adenocarcinoma. The CD4 and CD8 labels of this study may be unreliable. The CDR3 reads CASSGGPGKSYNEQFF. In DNA, the CDR3 is TGTGCCAGCAGTGGAGGGCCGGGTAAGTCCTACAATGAGCAGTTCTTC. Full variable domain (missing parts from reference TRBV25-1 and TRBJ2-1): EADIYQTPRYLVIGTGKKITLECSQTMGHDKMYWYQQDPGMELHLIHYSYGVNSTEKGDLSSESTVSRIRTEHFPLTLESARPSHTSQYLCASSGGPGKSYNEQFFGPGTRLTVL.